The T cell receptor beta chain described here comes from a study of shared clonotypes between healthy human individuals. Study-level results: The study drew on few donors, limiting represented genetic and exposure-history diversity. It was the non-shared clonotypes that had lower generation probabilities than clonotypes shared by all four donors. Sampling was confined to blood; repertoires within tissues likely differ.

Only in-frame clones appear in the TCRdb table, and some are missing; sequencing was by immunoSEQ multiplex PCR. This repertoire shows around 1.9 million clones, 90% to 95% found once; its top ten account for over 1.5%. Notes on this clone: The antigen is not known.

CDR3 length: 16 amino acids. Trimming cost V 2 bases and J 2 bases; bases outside gene matches: 4. In germline, CDR1 is WNHNN, CDR2 SYGVQD (reference sequence). Cells designated naive CD8 were CD45RO-negative and were positively selected for CCR7, with terminally differentiated effector memory CD45RA+ cells excluded. This TCR was sampled from a man between 18 and 29 years old in good health. Some clones in this sample may be carry-over from other donors' samples. Sequencing used naive CD8+ T cells from PBMCs. The rearrangement uses TRBV10-1 and TRBJ2-1; 9 bases line up with TRBD2. The CDR3 protein is CASSELREGPYNEQFF. The CDR3 bases are TGCGCCAGCAGTGAGCTGCGGGAGGGCCCCTACAATGAGCAGTTCTTC.